This TCR beta chain was identified during a study of spatial heterogeneity in lung cancer. The wider study: In the raw reads, each unique TCR and UMI combination was present more than ten times on average.

Time point specified: sample taken at primary tumor resection. The V end lost 4 bases, the J end lost 7 bases, and 10 bases lay between the germline ends. This CDR3 spans 12 amino acids. Germline V CDR1 and CDR2: SGHNT, YYREEE (reference sequence). TCRdb re-called the 5' RACE reads through MiXCR, storing one row per CDR3 protein. This table has under 25,000 distinct CDR3 sequences, 7% appearing once. This clonotype was counted at least ten times. This sequence originates from a male donor with early-stage non-small cell lung cancer. The sample consisted of PBMCs, taken at surgery. V gene TRBV5-4 combines with J gene TRBJ2-3, with D unresolved. This CDR3 reads CASSVLMYTQYF. The CDR3 DNA follows: TGTGCCAGCAGCGTGTTAATGTATACGCAGTATTTT.